Only a few counts were recorded for the clone carrying this T cell receptor (beta chain). All of the isolated RNA was reverse transcribed, so expressed TCRB transcripts were sequenced. Clones were sequenced by immunoSEQ multiplex PCR, and TCRdb holds only the in-frame ones, with some missing. The repertoire includes some 40,000 clones, about half of them detected once, and 0.72% sits in the top ten. Donors underwent one heparinised blood draw, about 110 mL on average. The data originate from a study of beta chain features in type 1 diabetes. Study context: Cell yields, gender and age were comparable in patients and healthy donors.

The CDR3 loop spans 16 amino acids. The V and J ends lost 5 bases and 1 base respectively, with 17 bases between them. Germline loops: CDR1 SEHNR, CDR2 FQNEAQ (reference sequence). This chain links TRBV7-9 with TRBJ1-1; D might be TRBD1 (5 bases). The sequencing sample was made of central memory CD4+ T cells from blood. This clonotype was obtained from a woman between 18 and 30 years old in good health. In nucleotides, the CDR3 is TGTGCCAGCAGCGTCAGTGGGAGGGGAGGGAACACTGAAGCTTTCTTT. Translated, it gives CASSVSGRGGNTEAFF.